This T cell receptor (beta chain) was found in a study of early T cells in non-severe SARS-CoV-2 infection. Overall study context: The study sequenced bulk RNA from unsorted whole blood, with chains unpaired.

One entry per CDR3 protein results from TCRdb running MiXCR on the 5' RACE reads. Among about 64,000 distinct CDR3 sequences listed, 18% were seen once. V gave up 5 bases and J gave up 3 bases; unmatched junction bases: 6. The CDR3 is made up of 14 amino acids. From germline, CDR1 is MNHEY and CDR2 SMNVEV (reference sequence). Source: whole blood, taken at baseline. The chain uses TRBV27 and TRBJ1-1, with TRBD1 matching 7 bases. This clonotype originated in an adult who was a healthcare worker with PCR-confirmed SARS-CoV-2 infection or an uninfected control (not recorded which). The CDR3 loop is CASSRQGRYTEAFF. The CDR3 nucleotides are TGTGCCAGCAGTAGACAGGGCAGGTACACTGAAGCTTTCTTT.